This T cell receptor beta chain was recorded in a study of cytomegalovirus exposure and HLA in healthy donors. V was pared by 5 bases and J by 1 base, with 17 bases between. The CDR3 loop spans 16 amino acids. Germline assignment: CDR1 SGHTA and CDR2 FQGNSA. PCR employed 60 Vbeta and 13 Jbeta primers. TCRdb's table, derived via immunoSEQ multiplex PCR, lists solely in-frame clones and lacks some. The sample consists of over 100,000 clones, roughly 80% of them appearing once. Sequenced sample: PBMCs. The rearrangement uses TRBV7-2 and TRBJ1-2; tentatively, D is TRBD1 (6 bases). The source is a woman in her forties or fifties in good health and CMV-seropositive. CDR3 sequence (DNA): TGTGCCAGCAGCCCTCAAGGGGGGGCGGATAACTATGGCTACACCTTC. Protein: CASSPQGGADNYGYTF.